Listed here are 10 T cell receptor beta chains from one sample, sequenced in a study of regulatory T cells in long-lasting Graves disease. Regarding time point: newly diagnosed GD, antithyroid drugs for less than 3 months. Preparation of the TCR library used RNA extracted from PBMCs. Construction of TCR beta libraries relied on iRepertoire HTBI primers and on Arm-PCR targeting CDR3 regions. TCRdb reprocessed the multiplex PCR reads with MiXCR, giving one entry per CDR3 protein. The data show around 400,000 distinct CDR3 sequences, with roughly a sixth seen just once and 22% held by the top ten. The sample here was peripheral blood mononuclear cells (PBMCs), taken at new diagnosis, from a patient treated with antithyroid drugs. These receptors were collected from a female donor with Graves disease.

In the case of this clonotype: One junction end does not reproduce the germline sequence, and a read error may be involved. V and J are TRBV7-7 and TRBJ2-2; D perhaps matches TRBD2 (6 bases). CDR3 length: 16 amino acids. Germline V lookup: CDR1 SSHAT, CDR2 FNYEAQ (reference sequence). The CDR3 DNA reads TGTGCTAGCAGACTAGAAGCGGACAAATACACCGGGGAGCTGTTTTTT. The encoded protein is CASRLEADKYTGELFF.

This clonotype was picked up many times. The rearrangement uses TRBV6-1 and TRBJ1-5; D possibly corresponds to TRBD1 (5 bases). The V end lost 6 bases, the J end lost 0 bases, and 9 bases lay between the germline ends. The CDR3 covers 14 residues. Germline-derived CDR1 and CDR2 are MNHNS and SASEGT. This chain's CDR3 is CASSRDSSNQPQHF. The CDR3 DNA reads TGTGCCAGCAGCAGAGACAGTAGCAATCAGCCCCAGCATTTT.

This clonotype came up a few times. The conserved closing phenylalanine or tryptophan is absent in this CDR3, likely reflecting a read error. The rearrangement uses TRBV6-1 and TRBJ1-1; perhaps TRBD1 as D (6 bases). This CDR3 is built from 15 residues. V shed 6 bases and J shed 4 bases, with 18 bases lying between them. Germline V gene lookup returns CDR1 MNHNS and CDR2 SASEGT. CDR3 nucleotides: TGTGCCAGCAGAGTCCCAGACAGGATGGGCACTGAAGCTTTCTCT. The encoded protein is CASRVPDRMGTEAFS.

This clonotype came up many times. CDR3 DNA: TGTGCCAGCAGCATCCGGGACAGTGAAGCTTTCTTT. Translation gives CASSIRDSEAFF. This chain uses TRBV7-2 with TRBJ1-1; 7 nucleotides align to TRBD1. The CDR3 covers 12 residues. Trimming at V came to 5 bases and at J to 7 bases, leaving 4 bases not matched to a gene. Germline CDR1 is SGHTA and CDR2 is FQGNSA.

V and J are TRBV6-4 and TRBJ2-3; TRBD2 is a possible D gene (6 bases). V was clipped by 3 bases and J by 6 bases, with 16 bases between them. This CDR3 region has 15 residues. The germline CDR1 and CDR2 sequences are MRHNA and SNTAGT. Here the CDR3 reads CASSELGGVRDTQYF. The CDR3 DNA is TGTGCCAGCAGTGAGCTCGGCGGGGTCCGGGATACGCAGTATTTT.

A note on this clonotype: A far bigger clonotype differs at one base, so this is likely a read error. The conserved phenylalanine or tryptophan normally closing the CDR3 is absent here, so this likely arose from a read error. The chain carries TRBV6-2 or TRBV6-3 and TRBJ2-7; 8 bases are a match to TRBD1. Germline CDR1 is MNHEY and CDR2 is SVGEGT. V was clipped by 4 bases and J by 0 bases; unmatched bases: 8. The CDR3 consists of 16 residues. CDR3 in amino acids: CASSSHSGQASYEQYS. For the CDR3, the DNA is TGTGCCAGCAGTTCCCACTCGGGACAGGCCTCCTACGAGCAGTACTCC.

This clonotype was seen ten or more times. The chain joins TRBV27 to TRBJ1-1, with TRBD1 as a possible D gene (5 bases). The length of the CDR3 is 16 residues. The germline V gene encodes CDR1 MNHEY and CDR2 SMNVEV (reference sequence). The V gene lost 6 bases and the J gene lost 0 bases, with 17 bases spanning the gap. CDR3 amino acids: CASRSLERGVNTEAFF. CDR3 nucleotides: TGTGCCAGCAGGAGTCTGGAAAGGGGAGTGAACACTGAAGCTTTCTTT.

There are many counts of this clonotype. The genes are TRBV7-2 and TRBJ1-1; D might be TRBD1 (6 bases). Germline assignment: CDR1 SGHTA and CDR2 FQGNSA. Trimming took 2 bases from V and 2 from J, leaving 12 bases between them. There are 15 residues in the CDR3. CDR3 nucleotide sequence: TGTGCCAGCAGCTTAAAACTGGGGACAAACACTGAAGCTTTCTTT. Protein sequence: CASSLKLGTNTEAFF. Full variable domain (missing parts from reference TRBV7-2 and TRBJ1-1): GAGVSQSPSNKVTEKGKDVELRCDPISGHTALYWYRQSLGQGLEFLIYFQGNSAPDKSGLPSDRFSAERTGGSVSTLTIQRTQQEDSAVYLCASSLKLGTNTEAFFGQGTRLTVV.

The table lists this clonotype with many counts. The chain has TRBV25-1 and TRBJ2-3; 7 nucleotides agree with TRBD2. Germline-derived CDR1 and CDR2 are MGHDK and SYGVNS. Trimming took 5 bases from V and 4 from J; bases not matched to a gene: 12. This CDR3 region has 16 residues. For the CDR3, the DNA is TGTGCCAGCAGTACCTCGGGCGGGAGCGGGGCAGATACGCAGTATTTT. As protein: CASSTSGGSGADTQYF.

This clonotype occurred a few times. This chain connects TRBV5-4 to TRBJ2-1, with 9 bases fitting TRBD1. The CDR3 is 16 amino acids. V was pared by 4 bases and J by 3 bases, with 8 bases of the junction left unmatched. CDR1 and CDR2 from the germline V gene are SGHNT and YYREEE (reference sequence). The CDR3 reads CASSPIQGAGYNEQFF. In nucleotides, the CDR3 is TGTGCCAGCAGCCCCATACAGGGGGCAGGCTACAATGAGCAGTTCTTC.